The clone carrying this TCR beta chain turned up a few times. The data were taken from a study of T cells in Graves' hyperthyroidism and ophthalmopathy. Amplification of TCR beta CDR3 regions was performed using RNA transcripts as template. When the TCR CDR3 underwent first-round RT-PCR, the HTBI primer set was used. Via MiXCR, TCRdb re-called the multiplex PCR reads, giving one row per CDR3 protein. The sample carries approximately 600,000 distinct CDR3 sequences, around 21% recorded once. Germline V lookup: CDR1 MNHEY, CDR2 SVGAGI. Trimming cost V 0 bases and J 4 bases, with 6 bases left between them. The CDR3 is made up of 13 amino acids. Diagnosis rested on symptoms, serum thyroxine and TRAb, thyroid ultrasound, and orbital computed tomography.

The V call is TRBV6-5, the J call TRBJ1-2; no definite D call. The receptor comes from a man aged 25-45 years with Graves' ophthalmopathy. Sequencing used blood. In nucleotides, the CDR3 is TGTGCCAGCAGTTACTCGACCGGCTATGGCTACACCTTC. Translation gives CASSYSTGYGYTF.